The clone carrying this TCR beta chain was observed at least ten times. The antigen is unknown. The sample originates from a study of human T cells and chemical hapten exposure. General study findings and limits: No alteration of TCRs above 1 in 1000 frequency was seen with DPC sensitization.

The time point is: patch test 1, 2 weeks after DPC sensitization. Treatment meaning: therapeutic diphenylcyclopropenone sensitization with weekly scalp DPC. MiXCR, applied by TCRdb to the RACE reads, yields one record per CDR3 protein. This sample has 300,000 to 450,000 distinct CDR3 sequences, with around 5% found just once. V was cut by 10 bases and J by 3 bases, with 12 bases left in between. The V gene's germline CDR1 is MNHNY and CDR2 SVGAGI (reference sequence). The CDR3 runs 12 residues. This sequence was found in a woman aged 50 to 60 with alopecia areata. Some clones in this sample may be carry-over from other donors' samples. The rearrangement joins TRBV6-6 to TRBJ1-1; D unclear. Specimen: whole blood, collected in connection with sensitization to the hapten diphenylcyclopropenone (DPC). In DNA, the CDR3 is TGTGCCATCACTGGAGCACACACTGAAGCTTTCTTT. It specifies CAITGAHTEAFF.